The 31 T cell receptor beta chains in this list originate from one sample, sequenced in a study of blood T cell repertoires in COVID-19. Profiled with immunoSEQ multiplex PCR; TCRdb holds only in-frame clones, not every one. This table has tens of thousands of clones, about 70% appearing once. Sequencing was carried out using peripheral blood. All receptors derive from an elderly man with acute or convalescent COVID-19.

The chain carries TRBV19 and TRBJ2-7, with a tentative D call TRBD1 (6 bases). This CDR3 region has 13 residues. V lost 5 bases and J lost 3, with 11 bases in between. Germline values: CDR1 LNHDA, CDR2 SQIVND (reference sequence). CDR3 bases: TGTGCCAGTAGTGTCCGGGACAACTACGAGCAGTACTTC. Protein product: CASSVRDNYEQYF.

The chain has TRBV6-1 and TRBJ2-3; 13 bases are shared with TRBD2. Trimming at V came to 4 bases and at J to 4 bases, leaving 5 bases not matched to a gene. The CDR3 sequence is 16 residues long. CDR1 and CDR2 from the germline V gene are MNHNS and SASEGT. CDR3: CASSGLAGGRADTQYF. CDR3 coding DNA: TGTGCCAGCAGTGGACTAGCGGGAGGAAGGGCAGATACGCAGTATTTT.

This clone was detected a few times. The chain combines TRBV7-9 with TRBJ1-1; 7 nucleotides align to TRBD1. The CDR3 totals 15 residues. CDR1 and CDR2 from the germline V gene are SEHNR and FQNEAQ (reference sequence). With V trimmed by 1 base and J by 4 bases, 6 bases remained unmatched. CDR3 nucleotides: TGTGCCAGCAGCTTAGGAGGGCAGGGGGGCACTGAAGCTTTCTTT. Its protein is CASSLGGQGGTEAFF.

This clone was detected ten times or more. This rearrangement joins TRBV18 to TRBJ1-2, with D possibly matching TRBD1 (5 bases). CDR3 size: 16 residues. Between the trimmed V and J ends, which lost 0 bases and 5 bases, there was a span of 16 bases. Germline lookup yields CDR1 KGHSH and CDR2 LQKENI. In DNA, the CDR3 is TGTGCCAGCTCACCACCACGGCAGGGCCCTTCTTATGGCTACACCTTC. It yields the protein CASSPPRQGPSYGYTF.

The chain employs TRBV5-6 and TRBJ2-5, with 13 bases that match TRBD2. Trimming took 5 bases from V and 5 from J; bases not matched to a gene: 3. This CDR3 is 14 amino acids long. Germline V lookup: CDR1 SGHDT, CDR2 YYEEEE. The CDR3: CASRGTSGEETQYF. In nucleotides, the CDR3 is TGTGCCAGCAGGGGGACTAGCGGGGAGGAGACCCAGTACTTC. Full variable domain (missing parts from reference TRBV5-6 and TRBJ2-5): DAGVTQSPTHLIKTRGQQVTLRCSPKSGHDTVSWYQQALGQGPQFIFQYYEEEERQRGNFPDRFSGHQFPNYSSELNVNALLLGDSALYLCASRGTSGEETQYFGPGTRLLVL.

The CDR3 region is CASSLVVSNQPQHF. CDR3 DNA sequence: TGTGCCAGCAGTTTGGTAGTTAGCAATCAGCCCCAGCATTTT. The chain combines TRBV28 with TRBJ1-5; D ambiguous. The V end lost 3 bases, the J end lost 0 bases, and 6 bases lay between the germline ends. There are 14 residues in the CDR3. Germline-derived CDR1 and CDR2 are MDHEN and SYDVKM.

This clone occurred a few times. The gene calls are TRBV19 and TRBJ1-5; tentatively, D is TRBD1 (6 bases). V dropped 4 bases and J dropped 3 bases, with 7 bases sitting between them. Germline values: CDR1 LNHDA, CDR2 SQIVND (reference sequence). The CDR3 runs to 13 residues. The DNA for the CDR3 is TGTGCCAGTAGTAGACAGGACAATCAGCCCCAGCATTTT. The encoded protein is CASSRQDNQPQHF.

The CDR3: CASSLEQGLKGYTF. The CDR3 DNA sequence: TGTGCCAGCAGCTTGGAACAGGGGCTGAAGGGCTACACCTTC. The rearrangement links TRBV5-6 to TRBJ1-2; TRBD1 agrees at 7 bases. The CDR3 spans 14 residues. V shed 0 bases and J 8 bases; nucleotides not matched to a gene: 7. The V gene's germline CDR1 is SGHDT and CDR2 YYEEEE.

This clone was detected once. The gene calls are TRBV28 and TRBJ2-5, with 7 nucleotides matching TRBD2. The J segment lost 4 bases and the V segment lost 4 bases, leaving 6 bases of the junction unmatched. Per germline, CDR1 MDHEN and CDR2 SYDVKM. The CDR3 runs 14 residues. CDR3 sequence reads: CASSWGGPSETQYF. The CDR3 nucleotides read TGTGCCAGCAGTTGGGGAGGGCCCTCAGAGACCCAGTACTTC.

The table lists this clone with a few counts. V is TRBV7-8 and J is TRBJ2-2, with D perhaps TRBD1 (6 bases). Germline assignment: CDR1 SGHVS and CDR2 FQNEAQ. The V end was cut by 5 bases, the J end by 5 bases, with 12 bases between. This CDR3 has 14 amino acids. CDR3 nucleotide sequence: TGTGCCAGCAGCCCGAGGGGGTGGACCGGGGAGCTGTTTTTT. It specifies CASSPRGWTGELFF.

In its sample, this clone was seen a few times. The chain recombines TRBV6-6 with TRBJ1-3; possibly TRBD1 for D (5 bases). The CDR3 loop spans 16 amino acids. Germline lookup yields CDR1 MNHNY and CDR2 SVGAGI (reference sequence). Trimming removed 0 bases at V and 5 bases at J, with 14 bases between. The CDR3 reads CASSYSGEGRRNTIYF. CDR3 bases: TGTGCCAGCAGTTACTCAGGGGAAGGGCGGCGAAACACCATATATTTT.

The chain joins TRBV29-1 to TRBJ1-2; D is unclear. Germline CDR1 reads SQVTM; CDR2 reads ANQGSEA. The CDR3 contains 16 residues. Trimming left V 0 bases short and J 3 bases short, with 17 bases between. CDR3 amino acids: CSVEDSGRALDYGYTF. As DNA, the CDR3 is TGCAGCGTTGAAGATAGCGGCAGAGCTTTAGACTATGGCTACACCTTC.

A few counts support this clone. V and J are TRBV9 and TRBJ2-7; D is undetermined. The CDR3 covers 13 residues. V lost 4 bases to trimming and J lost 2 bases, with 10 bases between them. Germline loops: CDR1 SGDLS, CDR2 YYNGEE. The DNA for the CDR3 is TGTGCCAGCAGCCCCCAAGGAGCCTACGAGCAGTACTTC. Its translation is CASSPQGAYEQYF.

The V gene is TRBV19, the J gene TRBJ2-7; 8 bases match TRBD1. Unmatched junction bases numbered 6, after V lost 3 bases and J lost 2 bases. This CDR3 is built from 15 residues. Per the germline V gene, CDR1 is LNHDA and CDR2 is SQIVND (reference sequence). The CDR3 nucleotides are TGTGCCAGTAGTATCACCGGGACAGGAACCTACGAGCAGTACTTC. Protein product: CASSITGTGTYEQYF.

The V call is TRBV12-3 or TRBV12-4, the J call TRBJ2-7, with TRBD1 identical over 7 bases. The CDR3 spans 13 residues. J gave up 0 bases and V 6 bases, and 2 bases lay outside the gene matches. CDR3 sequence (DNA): TGTGCCAGCAGGGGGGACAGCTCCTACGAGCAGTACTTC. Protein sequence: CASRGDSSYEQYF.

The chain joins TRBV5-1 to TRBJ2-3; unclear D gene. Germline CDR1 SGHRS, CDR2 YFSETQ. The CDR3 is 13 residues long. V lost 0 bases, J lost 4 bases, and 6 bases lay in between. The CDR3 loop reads CASSLAAADTQYF. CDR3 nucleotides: TGCGCCAGCAGCTTGGCCGCAGCAGATACGCAGTATTTT.

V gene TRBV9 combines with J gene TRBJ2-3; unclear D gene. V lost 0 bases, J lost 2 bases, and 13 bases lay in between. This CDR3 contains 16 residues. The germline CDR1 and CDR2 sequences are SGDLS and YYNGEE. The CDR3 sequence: CASSVVDTSYTDTQYF. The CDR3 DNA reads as TGTGCCAGCAGCGTAGTAGACACGAGCTACACAGATACGCAGTATTTT.

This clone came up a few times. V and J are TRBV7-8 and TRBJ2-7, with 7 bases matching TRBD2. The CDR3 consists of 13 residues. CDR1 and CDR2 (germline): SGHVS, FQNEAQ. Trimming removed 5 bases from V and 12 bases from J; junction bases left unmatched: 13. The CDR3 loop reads CASSPPSGIIRYF. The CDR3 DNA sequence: TGTGCCAGCAGCCCGCCAAGCGGGATAATTCGGTACTTC.

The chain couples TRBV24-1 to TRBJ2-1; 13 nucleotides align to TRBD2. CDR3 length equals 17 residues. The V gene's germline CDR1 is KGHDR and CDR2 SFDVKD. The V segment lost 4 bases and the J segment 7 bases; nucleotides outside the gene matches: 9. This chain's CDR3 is CATSDSGTSGIGNEQFF. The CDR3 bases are TGTGCCACCAGTGACAGCGGGACTAGCGGGATAGGAAATGAGCAGTTCTTC.

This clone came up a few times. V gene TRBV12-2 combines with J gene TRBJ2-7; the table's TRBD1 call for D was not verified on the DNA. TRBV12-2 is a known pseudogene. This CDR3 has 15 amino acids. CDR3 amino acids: CASRRSTGCGYEQYF. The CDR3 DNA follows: TGTGCAAGTCGCCGATCCACAGGGTGTGGGTACGAGCAGTACTTC.

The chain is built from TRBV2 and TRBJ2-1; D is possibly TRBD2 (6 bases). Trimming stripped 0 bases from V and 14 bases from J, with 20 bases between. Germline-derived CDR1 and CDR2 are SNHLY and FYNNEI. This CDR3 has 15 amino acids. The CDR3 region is CASSEALYQASGEFF. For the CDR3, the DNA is TGTGCCAGCAGTGAAGCGCTTTATCAGGCCTCGGGGGAGTTCTTC.

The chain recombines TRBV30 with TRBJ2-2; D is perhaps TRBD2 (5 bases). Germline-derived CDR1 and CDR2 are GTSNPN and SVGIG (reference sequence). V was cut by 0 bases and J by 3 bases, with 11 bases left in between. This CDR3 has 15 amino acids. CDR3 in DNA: TGTGCCTGGAGTGTTAACGGACTGTACACCGGGGAGCTGTTTTTT. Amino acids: CAWSVNGLYTGELFF. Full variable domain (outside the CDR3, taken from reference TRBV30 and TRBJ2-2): SQTIHQWPATLVQPVGSPLSLECTVEGTSNPNLYWYRQAAGRGLQLLFYSVGIGQISSEVPQNLSASRPQDRQFILSSKKLLLSDSGFYLCAWSVNGLYTGELFFGEGSRLTVL.

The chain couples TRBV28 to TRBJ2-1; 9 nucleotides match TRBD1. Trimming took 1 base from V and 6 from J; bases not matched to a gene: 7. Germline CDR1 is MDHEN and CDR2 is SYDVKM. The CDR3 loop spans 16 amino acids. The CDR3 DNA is TGTGCCAGCAGTTTATACGGGACAGGGCAAGGCAATGAGCAGTTCTTC. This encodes CASSLYGTGQGNEQFF.

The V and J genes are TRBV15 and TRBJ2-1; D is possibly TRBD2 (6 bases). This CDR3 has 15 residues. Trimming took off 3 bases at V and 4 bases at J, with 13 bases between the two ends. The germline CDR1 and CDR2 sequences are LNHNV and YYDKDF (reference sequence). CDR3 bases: TGTGCCACCAGCAGTCCTGGACTATTTTACAATGAGCAGTTCTTC. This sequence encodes CATSSPGLFYNEQFF.

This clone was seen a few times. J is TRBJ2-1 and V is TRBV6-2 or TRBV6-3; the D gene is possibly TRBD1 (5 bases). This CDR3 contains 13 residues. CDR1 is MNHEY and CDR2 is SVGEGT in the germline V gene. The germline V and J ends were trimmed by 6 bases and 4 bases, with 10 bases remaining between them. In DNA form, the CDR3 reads TGTGCCAGCAGCCGACAGTATTACAATGAGCAGTTCTTC. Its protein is CASSRQYYNEQFF.

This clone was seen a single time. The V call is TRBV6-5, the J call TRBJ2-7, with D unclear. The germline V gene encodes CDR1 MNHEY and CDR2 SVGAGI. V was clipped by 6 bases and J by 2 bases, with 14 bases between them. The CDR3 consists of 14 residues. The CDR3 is CASRVAAQTYEQYF. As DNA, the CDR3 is TGTGCCAGCAGGGTGGCCGCTCAGACCTACGAGCAGTACTTC.

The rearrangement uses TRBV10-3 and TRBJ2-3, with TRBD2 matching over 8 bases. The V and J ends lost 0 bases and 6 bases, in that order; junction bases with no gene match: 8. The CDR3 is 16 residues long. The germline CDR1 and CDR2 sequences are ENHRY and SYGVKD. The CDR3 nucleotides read TGTGCCATCAGTGAGTCCCTAGCGGGCCCTCGGGATACGCAGTATTTT. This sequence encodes CAISESLAGPRDTQYF.

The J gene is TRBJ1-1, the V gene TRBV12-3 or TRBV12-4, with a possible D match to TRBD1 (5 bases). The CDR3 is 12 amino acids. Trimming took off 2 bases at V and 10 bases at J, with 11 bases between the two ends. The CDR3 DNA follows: TGTGCCAGCAGTTTAAACGGGAGGGGAGCTTTCTTT. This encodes CASSLNGRGAFF.

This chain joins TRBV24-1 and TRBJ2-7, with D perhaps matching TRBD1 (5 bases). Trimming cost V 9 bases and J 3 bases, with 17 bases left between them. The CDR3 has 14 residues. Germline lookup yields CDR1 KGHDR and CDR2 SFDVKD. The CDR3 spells CATSKQALLYEQYF. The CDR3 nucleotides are TGTGCCACCTCGAAACAGGCTTTACTCTACGAGCAGTACTTC.

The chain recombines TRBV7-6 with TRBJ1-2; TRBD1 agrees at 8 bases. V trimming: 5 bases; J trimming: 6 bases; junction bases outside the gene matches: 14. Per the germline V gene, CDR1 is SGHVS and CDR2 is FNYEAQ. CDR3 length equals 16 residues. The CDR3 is CASSPLTGEDVDGYTF. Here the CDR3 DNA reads TGTGCCAGCAGCCCCCTGACAGGGGAAGATGTGGATGGCTACACCTTC.

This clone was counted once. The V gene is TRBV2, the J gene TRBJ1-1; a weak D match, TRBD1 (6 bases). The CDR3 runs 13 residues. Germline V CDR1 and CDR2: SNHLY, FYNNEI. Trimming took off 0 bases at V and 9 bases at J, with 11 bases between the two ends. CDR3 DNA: TGTGCCAGCAGTGAAGCGACAGGTGCTAAAGCTTTCTTT. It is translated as CASSEATGAKAFF. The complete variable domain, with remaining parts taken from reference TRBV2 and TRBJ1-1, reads EPEVTQTPSHQVTQMGQEVILRCVPISNHLYFYWYRQILGQKVEFLVSFYNNEISEKSEIFDDQFSVERPDGSNFTLKIRSTKLEDSAMYFCASSEATGAKAFFGQGTRLTVV.